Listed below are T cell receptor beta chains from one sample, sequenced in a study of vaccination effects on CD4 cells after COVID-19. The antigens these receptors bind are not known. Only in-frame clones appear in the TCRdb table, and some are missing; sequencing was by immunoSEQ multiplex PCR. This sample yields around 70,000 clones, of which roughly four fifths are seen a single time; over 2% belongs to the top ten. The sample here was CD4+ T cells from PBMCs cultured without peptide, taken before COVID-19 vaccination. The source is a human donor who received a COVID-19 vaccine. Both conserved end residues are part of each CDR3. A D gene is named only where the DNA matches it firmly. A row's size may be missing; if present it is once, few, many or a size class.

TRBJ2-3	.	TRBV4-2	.	TGTGCCAGCAGCCAAGATACAGGGCTCTATACGCAGTATTTT	CASSQDTGLYTQYF
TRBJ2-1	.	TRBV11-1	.	TGTGCCAGCAGCTATGGGGTCGGGGAGCAGTTCTTC	CASSYGVGEQFF
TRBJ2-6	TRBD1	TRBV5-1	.	TGCGCCAGCAGAGCGGACAGGATCTTTTTCTCTGGGGCCAACGTCCTGACTTTC	CASRADRIFFSGANVLTF
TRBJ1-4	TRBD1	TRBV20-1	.	TGCAGTGCTAGTAAACAGGGGGCGCTTGAAAAACTGTTTTTT	CSASKQGALEKLFF
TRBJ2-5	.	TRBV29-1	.	TGCAGCGTTGATTCAGGTTTCCAGACCCAGTACTTC	CSVDSGFQTQYF
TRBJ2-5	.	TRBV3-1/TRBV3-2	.	TGTGCCAGCAGCCACGCTCCGGGACCACAAGAGACCCAGTACTTC	CASSHAPGPQETQYF
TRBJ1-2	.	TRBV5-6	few	TGTGCCAGCAGCCAGGACTTGGGGCATGGCTACACCTTC	CASSQDLGHGYTF
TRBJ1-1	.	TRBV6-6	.	TGTGCCAGCAGTCAGAACACGGGAGCTTTCTTT	CASSQNTGAFF
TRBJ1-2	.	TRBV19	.	TGTGCCAGTAGTGTCACCGGGACACACACACACTATGGCTACACCTTC	CASSVTGTHTHYGYTF
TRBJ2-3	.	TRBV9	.	TGTGCCAGCAGCAGACTAACCTCAGATACGCAGTATTTT	CASSRLTSDTQYF
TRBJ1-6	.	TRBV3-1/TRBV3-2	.	TGTGCCAGCAGCCTAGGACAGTCCTATAATTCACCCCTCCACTTT	CASSLGQSYNSPLHF
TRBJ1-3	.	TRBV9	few	TGTGCCAGCAGCGGACAGGTCTTATCTGGAAACACCATATATTTT	CASSGQVLSGNTIYF
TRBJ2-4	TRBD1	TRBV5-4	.	TGTGCCAGCAGCCTGACAGGGGGCGCGGAAAACATTCAGTACTTC	CASSLTGGAENIQYF
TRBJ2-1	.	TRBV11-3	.	TGTGCCAGCAGCTTACTTGGGGGGGCGGGGTACAATGAGCAGTTCTTC	CASSLLGGAGYNEQFF
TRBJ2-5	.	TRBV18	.	TGTGCCAGCTCACGGGACGGCGAGACCCAGTACTTC	CASSRDGETQYF
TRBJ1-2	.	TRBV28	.	TGTGCCAGCAGTTTATTCCAGGACGGCTATGGCTACACCTTC	CASSLFQDGYGYTF
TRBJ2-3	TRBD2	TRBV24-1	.	TGTGCCACCAGTGATTTATCGGGACTAGCGGGGAGCACAGATACGCAGTATTTT	CATSDLSGLAGSTDTQYF
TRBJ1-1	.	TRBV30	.	TGTGCCTGCAACTCGGGGTTGAGGGTGAACACTGAAGCTTTCTTT	CACNSGLRVNTEAFF
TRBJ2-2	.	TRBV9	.	TGTGCCAGCAGCGTAACAGGGACCACCGGGGAGCTGTTTTTT	CASSVTGTTGELFF
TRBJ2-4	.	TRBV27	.	TGTGCCAGCCGGGCTCGGGGAAGGGACATTCAGTACTTC	CASRARGRDIQYF
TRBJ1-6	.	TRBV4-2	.	TGTGCCAGCAGCCAAGAAAGGACAAGATTCCTATATTCACCCCTCCACTTT	CASSQERTRFLYSPLHF
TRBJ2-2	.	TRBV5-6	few	TGTGCCAGCAGCTTGGGACTCCTGAACACCGGGGAGCTGTTTTTT	CASSLGLLNTGELFF
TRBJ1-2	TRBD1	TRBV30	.	TGTGCCTGGATCCGACAGGGGCTTGTCAACACCTTC	CAWIRQGLVNTF
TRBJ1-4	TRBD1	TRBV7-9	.	TGTGCCAGCAGCCAATCTTTATTGGGGACAGGGGCAACTAATGAAAAACTGTTTTTT	CASSQSLLGTGATNEKLFF
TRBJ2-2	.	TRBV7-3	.	TGTGCCAGCAGCCCTGGGCCTCCCACCGGGGAGCTGTTTTTT	CASSPGPPTGELFF
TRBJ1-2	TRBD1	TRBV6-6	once	TGTGCCAGCAGTTACTTCGGGACAGGGGAAGGCTACACCTTC	CASSYFGTGEGYTF
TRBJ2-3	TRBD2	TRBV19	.	TGTGCCAGTAGTATAAGACTAGCGGTCACAGATACGCAGTATTTT	CASSIRLAVTDTQYF
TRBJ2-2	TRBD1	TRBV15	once	TGTGCCACCAGCAGTTTCCGGGACAGGCTATTAAGAGGCCCAAACACCGGGGAGCTGTTTTTT	CATSSFRDRLLRGPNTGELFF
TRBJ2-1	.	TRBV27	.	TGTGCCAGCAGTTTATTTCTAGCGTCTTTATACAATGAGCAGTTCTTC	CASSLFLASLYNEQFF
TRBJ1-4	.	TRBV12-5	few	TGTGCTAGTGGCCGGGATGGGGGGGCGGCGGAAAAACTGTTTTTT	CASGRDGGAAEKLFF
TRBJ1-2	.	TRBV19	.	TGTGCCAGTAGCGAGACGAGCTACACCTTC	CASSETSYTF
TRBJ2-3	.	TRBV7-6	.	TGTGCCAGCAGCCCAAGTTCCTCAGGGAGAGATACGCAGTATTTT	CASSPSSSGRDTQYF
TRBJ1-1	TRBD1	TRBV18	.	TGTGCCAGCTCACCTCGACAGGGGGGTATGAACACTGAAGCTTTCTTT	CASSPRQGGMNTEAFF
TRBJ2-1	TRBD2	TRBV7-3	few	TGTGCCAGCAGCTTAAGTCCGCTAGCGGGGCTAGGTGAGCAGTTCTTC	CASSLSPLAGLGEQFF
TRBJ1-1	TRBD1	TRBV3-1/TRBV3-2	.	TGTGCCAGCAGCATTCAGGGGGGGGTTACTGAAGCTTTCTTT	CASSIQGGVTEAFF
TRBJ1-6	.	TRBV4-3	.	TGCGCCAGCAGCCAAGAACAGGGTTCACCCCTCCACTTT	CASSQEQGSPLHF
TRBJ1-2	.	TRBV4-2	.	TGTGCCAGCAGCCGAAGGGATACCCTTGGCTACACCTTC	CASSRRDTLGYTF
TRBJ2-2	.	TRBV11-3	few	TGTGCCAGCAGCCCTGACCTCGCGAACACCGGGGAGCTGTTTTTT	CASSPDLANTGELFF
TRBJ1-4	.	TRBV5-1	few	TGCGCCAGCAGCCCTGGTCCTGCGGACTTAAGAAAACTGTTTTTT	CASSPGPADLRKLFF
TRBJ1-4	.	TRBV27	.	TGTGCCAGCAGTTTCAGTCCCCCCCGGGGAAGGGGTGAAAAACTGTTTTTT	CASSFSPPRGRGEKLFF
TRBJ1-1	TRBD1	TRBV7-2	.	TGTGCCAGCAGCTCGAGACAGGGGGGGAACACTGAAGCTTTCTTT	CASSSRQGGNTEAFF
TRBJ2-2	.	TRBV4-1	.	TGCGCCAGCAGCCAAGGGTGGCAGGTGGCCGGGGAGCTGTTTTTT	CASSQGWQVAGELFF
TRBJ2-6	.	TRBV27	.	TGTGCCAGCAGTCGACAGAACTCTGGGGCCAACGTCCTGACTTTC	CASSRQNSGANVLTF
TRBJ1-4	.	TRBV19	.	TGTGCCAGTAGTATAGCCCCCGGGGGGTATACTGAAAAACTGTTTTTT	CASSIAPGGYTEKLFF
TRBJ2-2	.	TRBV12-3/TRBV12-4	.	TGTGCCAGCAGTCCCGATTTCCCCGGGGAGCTGTTTTTT	CASSPDFPGELFF
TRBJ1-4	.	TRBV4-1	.	TGCGCCAGCAGCCAAGATCTGATCCGGGTGGGAACTGAAAAACTGTTTTTT	CASSQDLIRVGTEKLFF